These 8 T cell receptor beta chains came from one sample sequenced in a study of T-cell reconstitution after alpha-beta-depleted transplantation in children. During its preparation, the TCRbeta library received unique molecular identifiers. Each CDR3 protein is one row after TCRdb ran MiXCR on the PCR reads. The table lists under 750,000 distinct CDR3 sequences, 20% to 25% of them singletons. The sequenced sample was PBMCs, mostly from graft donor cells, obtained 360 days after TCRalphabeta/CD19-depleted stem cell transplant. Receptors were obtained from a boy younger than two who had a stem cell transplant for acute myeloid leukemia, so the T cells may come from the graft donor.

At least ten counts were recorded for this clonotype. This rearrangement joins TRBV25-1 to TRBJ2-7; D gene uncertain. The germline gives CDR1 MGHDK, CDR2 SYGVNS. Trimming took off 3 bases at V and 7 bases at J, with 7 bases between the two ends. CDR3 size: 11 residues. CDR3: CASSDGIEQYV. Here the CDR3 DNA reads TGTGCCAGCAGTGATGGGATTGAGCAGTACGTC.

The V and J genes are TRBV20-1 and TRBJ2-2; tentatively, D is TRBD1 (6 bases). Germline CDR1 and CDR2: DFQATT and SNEGSKA (reference sequence). Trimming cost V 5 bases and J 0 bases, with 19 bases left between them. This CDR3 contains 17 residues. The CDR3 region is CSAPDSRMGANTGELFF. For the CDR3, the DNA is TGCAGTGCTCCGGACAGCCGTATGGGAGCGAACACCGGGGAGCTGTTTTTT.

The V gene is TRBV4-2, the J gene TRBJ1-1, with D tentatively TRBD1 (5 bases). V was shortened by 0 bases and J by 8 bases, with 22 bases between the two germline ends. CDR3 length: 17 amino acids. Germline CDR1 and CDR2: LGHNA and YNFKEQ. The CDR3 is CASSQDRRVEGRGEAFF. For the CDR3, the DNA is TGTGCCAGCAGCCAAGATCGCAGGGTAGAGGGGAGGGGAGAAGCTTTCTTT.

Turning to this clonotype: A single base separates this from a much larger clone, so it may be a read error. The chain is built from TRBV7-9 and TRBJ2-4; possibly TRBD1 for D (6 bases). Germline V gene lookup returns CDR1 SEHNR and CDR2 FQNEAQ (reference sequence). V was cut by 0 bases and J by 11 bases, with 14 bases left in between. This CDR3 spans 14 amino acids. The CDR3 nucleotides are TGTGCCAGCAGCTTAGCGGGACACGGGGCATTTCAGTACTTC. Its protein product is CASSLAGHGAFQYF. Filled out from reference TRBV7-9 and TRBJ2-4, the complete variable domain reads DTGVSQNPRHKITKRGQNVTFRCDPISEHNRLYWYRQTLGQGPEFLTYFQNEAQLEKSRLLSDRFSAERPKGSFSTLEIQRTEQGDSAMYLCASSLAGHGAFQYFGAGTRLSVL.

This clonotype occurred a few times. The J gene is TRBJ2-7, the V gene TRBV10-3; TRBD2 might be the D (5 bases). The CDR3 runs 14 residues. From germline, CDR1 is ENHRY and CDR2 SYGVKD. V was cut by 3 bases and J by 3 bases, with 12 bases left in between. Written as DNA, the CDR3 is TGTGCCATCAGTGACCGCGGGCCCCACTACGAGCAGTACTTC. Residues: CAISDRGPHYEQYF.

The chain couples TRBV4-3 to TRBJ1-1, with D unresolved. Germline lookup yields CDR1 LGHNA and CDR2 YSLEER. V was trimmed by 3 bases and J by 7 bases, leaving 15 bases between them. The CDR3 is 14 amino acids. For the CDR3, the DNA is TGCGCCAGCAGCCATAGCACCTTCCGGGGTGAAGCTTTCTTT. Its protein product is CASSHSTFRGEAFF.

The chain joins TRBV24-1 to TRBJ1-5, with a possible D match to TRBD1 (6 bases). V lost 5 bases, J lost 4 bases, and 14 bases lay in between. Germline loops: CDR1 KGHDR, CDR2 SFDVKD. This CDR3 spans 15 amino acids. This CDR3 reads CATSAARGRNQPQHF. The DNA of the CDR3 is TGTGCCACCAGTGCAGCCAGGGGTCGTAATCAGCCCCAGCATTTT.

CDR3: CASVRGGEGETQYF. The CDR3 DNA follows: TGTGCCAGCGTCCGGGGGGGCGAGGGAGAGACCCAGTACTTC. J is TRBJ2-5 and V is TRBV28; TRBD2 matches 8 bases. CDR1 MDHEN and CDR2 SYDVKM come from the germline V gene. This CDR3 has 14 residues. V was clipped by 8 bases and J by 4 bases; unmatched bases: 9.